This is a list of T cell receptor beta chains from one sample in a study of neoadjuvant anti-PD-1 for oral cavity cancer. Repertoires were generated with immunoSEQ multiplex PCR, while TCRdb's copy carries only in-frame clones and drops some. The table has about 14,000 clones, around 70% seen once. The sequenced sample was PBMCs, obtained after nivolumab (anti-PD-1) treatment. Source of these receptors: a person aged 40 to 85 with oral cavity squamous cell carcinoma. The CDR3 runs from the conserved cysteine through the conserved F or W. A D gene is named only where the DNA matches it firmly. Not every row has a clone size; where given, it reads once, few, many or a size class.

D: .; size: .; V: TRBV5-5; J: TRBJ2-7; length: 15; CDR3: CASSQTGLSPYEQYF; DNA: TGTGCCAGCAGCCAAACCGGGCTTTCCCCCTACGAGCAGTACTTC
D: .; size: .; V: TRBV6-1; J: TRBJ2-2; length: 15; CDR3: CASSPGIANTGELFF; DNA: TGTGCCAGCAGTCCGGGGATCGCGAACACCGGGGAGCTGTTTTTT
D: TRBD1; size: .; V: TRBV2; J: TRBJ2-7; length: 12; CDR3: CASRGQGSEQYF; DNA: TGTGCCAGCAGGGGACAGGGTAGCGAGCAGTACTTC
D: TRBD2; size: .; V: TRBV29-1; J: TRBJ2-1; length: 15; CDR3: CSPASGLPSYNEQFF; DNA: TGCAGCCCTGCTAGCGGCCTGCCTTCCTACAATGAGCAGTTCTTC
D: .; size: .; V: TRBV5-8; J: TRBJ2-1; length: 14; CDR3: CASSRPGREVQQFF; DNA: TGTGCCAGCAGCCGCCCGGGACGAGAGGTCCAGCAGTTCTTC
D: .; size: .; V: TRBV9; J: TRBJ2-5; length: 13; CDR3: CASSPASEETQYF; DNA: TGTGCCAGCAGCCCCGCCAGCGAGGAGACCCAGTACTTC
D: TRBD1; size: .; V: TRBV11-3; J: TRBJ2-7; length: 13; CDR3: CASSQGQGWEQYF; DNA: TGTGCCAGCAGCCAGGGACAGGGCTGGGAGCAGTACTTC
D: .; size: few; V: TRBV2; J: TRBJ2-7; length: 11; CDR3: CASSGEYEQYF; DNA: TGTGCCAGCAGCGGGGAGTACGAGCAGTACTTC
D: .; size: few; V: TRBV7-8; J: TRBJ1-2; length: 14; CDR3: CASSPGEEAYGYTF; DNA: TGTGCCAGCAGCCCCGGTGAGGAGGCCTATGGCTACACCTTC
D: .; size: .; V: TRBV6-5; J: TRBJ1-1; length: 15; CDR3: CASSYSSSANTEAFF; DNA: TGTGCCAGCAGTTACTCCTCAAGTGCGAACACTGAAGCTTTCTTT
D: .; size: few; V: TRBV28; J: TRBJ1-3; length: 12; CDR3: CASSLEGNTIYF; DNA: TGTGCCAGCAGTTTGGAGGGAAACACCATATATTTT
D: TRBD1; size: few; V: TRBV2; J: TRBJ1-2; length: 15; CDR3: CASSTGTVNIYGYTF; DNA: TGTGCCAGCAGTACCGGGACAGTCAACATCTATGGCTACACCTTC
D: TRBD2; size: few; V: TRBV19; J: TRBJ2-7; length: 15; CDR3: CASSTLGTSIHEQYF; DNA: TGTGCCAGTAGTACCCTCGGGACTAGTATCCACGAGCAGTACTTC
D: .; size: .; V: TRBV5-1; J: TRBJ2-2; length: 16; CDR3: CASSSRDASTTGELFF; DNA: TGCGCCAGCAGCTCTAGGGACGCTTCAACCACCGGGGAGCTGTTTTTT